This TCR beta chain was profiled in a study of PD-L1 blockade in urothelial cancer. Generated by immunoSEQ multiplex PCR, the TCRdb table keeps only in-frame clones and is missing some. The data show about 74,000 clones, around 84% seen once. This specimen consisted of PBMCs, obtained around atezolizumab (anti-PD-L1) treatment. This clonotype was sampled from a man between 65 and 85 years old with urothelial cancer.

The CDR3 protein is CASSPSGRPYEQYF. In DNA, the CDR3 is TGTGCCAGCTCCCCTAGCGGGAGACCTTACGAGCAGTACTTC. The V call is TRBV18, the J call TRBJ2-7; 10 nucleotides agree with TRBD2. There are 14 residues in the CDR3. J was trimmed by 4 bases and V by 6 bases; bases with no gene match: 6. Germline-derived CDR1 and CDR2 are KGHSH and LQKENI.